The 19 T cell receptor beta chains below all came from one sample that was sequenced in a study of cytomegalovirus exposure and HLA in healthy donors. The PCR ran on 60 Vbeta and 13 Jbeta primers. The assay was immunoSEQ multiplex PCR, and TCRdb's table has in-frame clones only and misses some. This sample has about 120,000 clones, with about 70% found just once. Source material: PBMCs. Receptor source: a man aged 25 to 45 in good health and CMV-seropositive.

Turning to this clone: The sample carries other DNA sequences with the same CDR3. The chain joins TRBV4-1 to TRBJ2-2, with D maybe TRBD1 (6 bases). V gave up 0 bases and J gave up 5 bases, with 7 bases separating them. The germline CDR1 and CDR2 sequences are MGHRA and YSYEKL. This CDR3 comprises 14 residues. This chain's CDR3 is CASSQEQGTGELFF. The CDR3 region has the DNA TGCGCCAGCAGCCAAGAACAGGGAACCGGGGAGCTGTTTTTT.

V gene TRBV5-4 combines with J gene TRBJ2-1, with TRBD2 identical over 13 bases. With V trimmed by 4 bases and J by 0 bases, 13 bases remained unmatched. This CDR3 is built from 20 residues. Germline CDR1 reads SGHNT; CDR2 reads YYREEE (reference sequence). The CDR3 reads CASSRTETSGGPSSYNEQFF. In DNA, the CDR3 is TGTGCCAGCAGCAGGACTGAGACTAGCGGGGGGCCGAGCTCCTACAATGAGCAGTTCTTC.

The chain links TRBV5-6 to TRBJ2-7, with D possibly TRBD2 on 7 matching bases. The CDR3 length is 14 residues. The germline V gene has CDR1 SGHDT and CDR2 YYEEEE. Trimming cost V 4 bases and J 2 bases, with 13 bases left between them. CDR3: CASSPAGAPYEQYF. In DNA, the CDR3 is TGTGCCAGCAGCCCGGCGGGGGCGCCCTACGAGCAGTACTTC.

This chain joins TRBV11-2 and TRBJ2-7; D may be TRBD2 (6 bases). Germline V gene sequence: CDR1 SGHAT, CDR2 FQNNGV. Trimming removed 3 bases from V and 0 bases from J, with 12 bases in between. This CDR3 is 15 amino acids long. The CDR3 region is CASSFGPGSSYEQYF. The CDR3 bases are TGTGCCAGCAGCTTTGGCCCCGGGAGCTCCTACGAGCAGTACTTC.

For the CDR3, the DNA is TGTGCCAGCAGCTTAGCGAGCGGGGGGGCTAAAAATGAGCAGTTCTTC. It yields the protein CASSLASGGAKNEQFF. The chain couples TRBV11-2 to TRBJ2-1, with TRBD2 identical over 10 bases. CDR3 length equals 16 residues. The germline CDR1 and CDR2 sequences are SGHAT and FQNNGV. V dropped 1 base and J dropped 7; count of bases not matched to a gene: 7.

The chain carries TRBV2 and TRBJ1-1; D is possibly TRBD1 (5 bases). CDR3 length equals 14 residues. Trimming left V 6 bases short and J 3 bases short, with 14 bases between. Germline CDR1 reads SNHLY; CDR2 reads FYNNEI. This CDR3 is CASSAQGGDTEAFF. The CDR3 DNA reads as TGTGCCAGCAGCGCCCAGGGAGGGGACACTGAAGCTTTCTTT.

Of note for this clone: Other DNA sequences in the same sample also yield this CDR3. V gene TRBV11-2 combines with J gene TRBJ1-1, with 7 bases identical to TRBD1. This CDR3 has 15 residues. Per the germline V gene, CDR1 is SGHAT and CDR2 is FQNNGV. The ends lost 3 bases at V and 1 base at J; junction bases unmatched: 5. In DNA form, the CDR3 reads TGTGCCAGCAGCTTGCTGACAGGGACGAACACTGAAGCTTTCTTT. It yields the protein CASSLLTGTNTEAFF.

V gene TRBV18 combines with J gene TRBJ1-1, with TRBD1 as a possible D gene (5 bases). The CDR3 has 16 residues. Trimming took 3 bases from V and 1 from J, leaving 15 bases between them. Germline values: CDR1 KGHSH, CDR2 LQKENI. CDR3 DNA sequence: TGTGCCAGCTCACCCCAACTGGGGCAGGGGAACACTGAAGCTTTCTTT. It translates to CASSPQLGQGNTEAFF.

As DNA, the CDR3 is TGTGCCAGTCGGCCGGGAGGGATGGCCGGGGAGCTGTTTTTT. Translation: CASRPGGMAGELFF. The V call is TRBV19, the J call TRBJ2-2; 8 bases are shared with TRBD2. Germline V gene lookup returns CDR1 LNHDA and CDR2 SQIVND (reference sequence). V shed 8 bases and J 6 bases; nucleotides not matched to a gene: 8. This CDR3 region has 14 residues. Supplemented by reference TRBV19 and TRBJ2-2, the full variable domain reads DGGITQSPKYLFRKEGQNVTLSCEQNLNHDAMYWYRQDPGQGLRLIYYSQIVNDFQKGDIAEGYSVSREKKESFPLTVTSAQKNPTAFYLCASRPGGMAGELFFGEGSRLTVL.

The chain employs TRBV30 and TRBJ2-1; 8 nucleotides align to TRBD1. CDR1 GTSNPN and CDR2 SVGIG come from the germline V gene (reference sequence). V trimming: 3 bases; J trimming: 9 bases; junction bases outside the gene matches: 19. The CDR3 has 17 residues. As DNA, the CDR3 is TGTGCCTGGAGAGCGCCGGGACAGGTCTTGAGTTGGGCTGAGCAGTTCTTC. It specifies CAWRAPGQVLSWAEQFF. Combining the CDR3 with reference TRBV30 and TRBJ2-1 gives the whole variable domain SQTIHQWPATLVQPVGSPLSLECTVEGTSNPNLYWYRQAAGRGLQLLFYSVGIGQISSEVPQNLSASRPQDRQFILSSKKLLLSDSGFYLCAWRAPGQVLSWAEQFFGPGTRLTVL.

This clone was detected only once. In the same sample, other DNA sequences code for this CDR3. The chain recombines TRBV28 with TRBJ1-6, with a tentative D call TRBD1 (5 bases). CDR1 and CDR2 from the germline V gene are MDHEN and SYDVKM. The CDR3 sequence is 16 residues long. V lost 4 bases to trimming and J lost 3 bases, with 13 bases between them. The CDR3 bases are TGTGCCAGCAGTTCTACAGCGGGGCGCTATAATTCACCCCTCCACTTT. Amino acids: CASSSTAGRYNSPLHF.

A single count supports this clone. This chain joins TRBV4-3 and TRBJ2-3; 11 nucleotides line up with TRBD2. In germline, CDR1 is LGHNA, CDR2 YSLEER. Trimming cost V 4 bases and J 2 bases; bases outside gene matches: 8. CDR3 length: 17 residues. The CDR3 sequence: CASSPLALAGATDTQYF. As DNA, the CDR3 is TGCGCCAGCAGCCCCCTGGCACTAGCGGGGGCCACAGATACGCAGTATTTT.

This clone has only one observation. The rearrangement uses TRBV2 and TRBJ2-2; D is uncertain. V was cut by 7 bases and J by 0 bases, with 9 bases left in between. Germline CDR1 reads SNHLY; CDR2 reads FYNNEI. The CDR3 is made up of 14 amino acids. The CDR3 region is CASTPHSNTGELFF. CDR3 coding DNA: TGTGCCAGCACTCCGCACTCGAACACCGGGGAGCTGTTTTTT.

A single count supports this clone. The V and J genes are TRBV28 and TRBJ1-1, with a tentative D call TRBD1 (6 bases). Per germline, CDR1 MDHEN and CDR2 SYDVKM. Trimming took off 6 bases at V and 0 bases at J, with 11 bases between the two ends. This CDR3 has 14 residues. CDR3 DNA sequence: TGTGCCAGCAGCCTCAGGGGCTTGAACACTGAAGCTTTCTTT. As protein: CASSLRGLNTEAFF.

The chain employs TRBV20-1 and TRBJ1-2, with a possible D match to TRBD1 (5 bases). V was cut by 6 bases and J by 3 bases, with 8 bases left in between. Per the germline V gene, CDR1 is DFQATT and CDR2 is SNEGSKA (reference sequence). The CDR3 has 11 amino acids. The CDR3 bases are TGCAGTGCCGTGACAGACTATGGCTACACCTTC. Protein: CSAVTDYGYTF.

The rearrangement uses TRBV25-1 and TRBJ1-1; D perhaps matches TRBD1 (6 bases). V was trimmed by 6 bases and J by 1 base, leaving 9 bases between them. The V gene's germline CDR1 is MGHDK and CDR2 SYGVNS. The CDR3 sequence is 13 residues long. CDR3 in amino acids: CASRWTANTEAFF. The CDR3 nucleotides are TGTGCCAGCAGGTGGACAGCGAACACTGAAGCTTTCTTT.

The genes are TRBV5-6 and TRBJ1-3; D remains unclear. The ends were cut back, 4 bases at V and 2 bases at J, with 13 bases in the middle. The CDR3 covers 15 residues. Germline V gives CDR1 SGHDT, CDR2 YYEEEE. This CDR3 reads CASSRPLGAGNTIYF. The CDR3 DNA reads as TGTGCCAGCAGCCGGCCCTTGGGAGCTGGAAACACCATATATTTT.

This clone was detected many times. The V and J genes are TRBV6-1 and TRBJ2-3, with 10 bases identical to TRBD2. The germline V gene encodes CDR1 MNHNS and CDR2 SASEGT. The CDR3 totals 15 residues. The V gene end was trimmed by 1 base and the J gene end by 4 bases; junction bases not matched to a gene: 2. The CDR3 is CASSEVSGGPDTQYF. CDR3 in DNA: TGTGCCAGCAGTGAAGTTAGCGGGGGGCCAGATACGCAGTATTTT.

V and J are TRBV6-1 and TRBJ2-2; 7 nucleotides line up with TRBD1. The CDR3 extends over 14 amino acids. CDR1 MNHNS and CDR2 SASEGT come from the germline V gene. J gave up 5 bases and V 5 bases, and 5 bases lay outside the gene matches. CDR3: CASSRQGKTGELFF. CDR3 nucleotides: TGTGCCAGCAGTCGACAGGGTAAAACCGGGGAGCTGTTTTTT.